This TCR beta chain emerged from a study of cytomegalovirus exposure and HLA in healthy donors. The CDR3 is made up of 15 amino acids. V was clipped by 3 bases and J by 8 bases, with 20 bases between them. Germline values: CDR1 SQVTM, CDR2 ANQGSEA. The PCR had 60 Vbeta and 13 Jbeta primers. TCRdb's copy holds only in-frame clones and misses some; the assay was immunoSEQ multiplex PCR. The sample holds tens of thousands of clones; approximately 71% are singletons and the top ten take nearly 25%. Sequenced sample: PBMCs. The sequence came from a man aged 50-60 years in good health and CMV-seropositive. This chain joins TRBV29-1 and TRBJ2-1; the D gene is possibly TRBD2 (7 bases). CDR3 nucleotide sequence: TGCAGCGTTGAGAGGTCTCCTAGGGAGGGGGATGAGCAGTTCTTC. It is translated as CSVERSPREGDEQFF.